This T cell receptor (beta chain) was observed in a study of blood T cell repertoires in COVID-19. Study information: The study drew acute and convalescent COVID-19 samples from the United States, Italy and Spain. Nucleic acid was either cDNA or gDNA, and it came from T cells, B-cell-depleted T cells, or PBMCs.

Per the original methods: Amplification of reference gene primers was used by the study to estimate nucleated cell counts. The method was immunoSEQ multiplex PCR; TCRdb's version includes in-frame clones alone and lacks a portion of them. D and trimming were read from the DNA, whereas the V and J calls and clone size are those reported in that table. This sample has some 250,000 clones, with about 76% found just once. This CDR3 contains 14 residues. The V end was cut by 0 bases, the J end by 7 bases, with 9 bases between. Per the germline V gene, CDR1 is MGHRA and CDR2 is YSYEKL. The chain carries TRBV4-1 and TRBJ1-4; D uncertain. The sample taken for sequencing was peripheral blood. This clonotype originated in a woman aged 60 to 75 with active or convalescent COVID-19. The CDR3 is CASSQDRGSEKLFF. The CDR3 bases are TGCGCCAGCAGCCAAGATAGAGGAAGTGAAAAACTGTTTTTT.